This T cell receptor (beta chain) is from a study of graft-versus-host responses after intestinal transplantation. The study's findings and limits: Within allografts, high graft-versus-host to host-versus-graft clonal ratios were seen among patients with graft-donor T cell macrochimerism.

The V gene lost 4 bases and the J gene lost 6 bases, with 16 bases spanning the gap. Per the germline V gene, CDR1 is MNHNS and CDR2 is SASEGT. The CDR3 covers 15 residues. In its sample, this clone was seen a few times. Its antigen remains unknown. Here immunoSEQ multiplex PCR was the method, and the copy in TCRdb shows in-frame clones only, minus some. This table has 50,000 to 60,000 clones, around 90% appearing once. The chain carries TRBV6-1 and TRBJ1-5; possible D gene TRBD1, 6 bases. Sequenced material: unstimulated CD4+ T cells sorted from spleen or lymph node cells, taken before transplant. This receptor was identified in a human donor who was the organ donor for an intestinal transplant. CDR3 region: CASSGERGPAQPQHF. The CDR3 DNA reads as TGTGCCAGCAGTGGTGAGCGGGGGCCCGCTCAGCCCCAGCATTTT.